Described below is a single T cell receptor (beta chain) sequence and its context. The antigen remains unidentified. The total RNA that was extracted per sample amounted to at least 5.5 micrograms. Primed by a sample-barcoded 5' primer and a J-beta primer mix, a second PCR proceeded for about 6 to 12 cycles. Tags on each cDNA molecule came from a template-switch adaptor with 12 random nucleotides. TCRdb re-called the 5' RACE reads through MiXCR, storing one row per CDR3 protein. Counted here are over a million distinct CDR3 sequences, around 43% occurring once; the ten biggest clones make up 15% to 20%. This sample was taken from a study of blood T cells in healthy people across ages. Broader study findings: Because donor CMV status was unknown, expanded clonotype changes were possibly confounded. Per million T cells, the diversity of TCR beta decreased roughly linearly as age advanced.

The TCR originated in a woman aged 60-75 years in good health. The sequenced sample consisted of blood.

CDR3 in amino acids: CASSVDSPGNTEAFF. In DNA form, the CDR3 reads TGTGCCAGCAGCGTAGATAGCCCCGGGAACACTGAAGCTTTCTTT. The chain combines TRBV9 with TRBJ1-1; no definite D call. This CDR3 contains 15 residues. V shed 0 bases and J shed 1 base, with 10 bases lying between them. Germline assignment: CDR1 SGDLS and CDR2 YYNGEE.